These 19 T cell receptor beta chains originate from one sample sequenced in a study of blood T cell repertoires in COVID-19 (dated by TCRdb to the early 2020s). Libraries were prepared through the immunoSEQ multiplex PCR assay. TCRdb took this table from immuneACCESS and kept in-frame rearrangements with V and J called. Such tables lack part of the clones; where checked against another copy, unresolved V genes explain under half of the gap, and the rest is unexplained. Present in this sample are some 200,000 clones, 75% to 85% of which were seen just once. The leading ten clones occupy less than 15% of the sample. Sequencing was performed on peripheral blood. Source of these receptors: a human donor in a cohort sampled during active COVID-19.

The chain joins TRBV3-1 (or the pseudogene TRBV3-2) to TRBJ2-2; 7 bases line up with TRBD1. CDR1 is LGHDT, CDR2 YNNKEL, per germline (reference sequence). The CDR3 is 19 amino acids. Losses at the gene ends were 1 base for V and 3 bases for J; bases not matched to a gene: 14. The CDR3 region is CASSQGYPYGTADTGELFF. The DNA for the CDR3 is TGTGCCAGCAGCCAAGGCTACCCCTACGGGACAGCAGACACCGGGGAGCTGTTTTTT.

The chain links TRBV7-8 to TRBJ1-1, with no clear D. The CDR3 is 12 amino acids. Trimming took off 5 bases at V and 6 bases at J, with 10 bases between the two ends. CDR1 and CDR2 from the germline V gene are SGHVS and FQNEAQ. CDR3 amino acids: CASSRSSPEAFF. The DNA for the CDR3 is TGTGCCAGCAGCCGGTCTTCCCCTGAAGCTTTCTTT.

This chain uses TRBV27 with TRBJ2-5; 7 bases match TRBD2. Germline V gene data show CDR1 as MNHEY and CDR2 as SMNVEV (reference sequence). V trimming: 5 bases; J trimming: 5 bases; junction bases outside the gene matches: 11. The CDR3 sequence is 15 residues long. CDR3 bases: TGTGCCAGCAGTGGAAGAAAATTGGGGGGGGAGACCCAGTACTTC. This gives the protein CASSGRKLGGETQYF.

The V and J genes are TRBV7-9 and TRBJ2-1; tentative D call: TRBD2 (6 bases). The CDR3 length is 14 residues. Germline V gene lookup returns CDR1 SEHNR and CDR2 FQNEAQ (reference sequence). Trimming removed 1 base from V and 5 bases from J, with 9 bases in between. The CDR3 DNA is TGTGCCAGCAGCTTAGTAGCGGTTAACAATGAGCAGTTCTTC. It encodes CASSLVAVNNEQFF. Variable domain in full (rest from reference TRBV7-9 and TRBJ2-1): DTGVSQNPRHKITKRGQNVTFRCDPISEHNRLYWYRQTLGQGPEFLTYFQNEAQLEKSRLLSDRFSAERPKGSFSTLEIQRTEQGDSAMYLCASSLVAVNNEQFFGPGTRLTVL.

V gene TRBV10-3 combines with J gene TRBJ2-7; 7 bases fit TRBD1. The germline V gene encodes CDR1 ENHRY and CDR2 SYGVKD. This CDR3 contains 14 residues. The V and J ends lost 5 bases and 2 bases, in that order; junction bases with no gene match: 6. CDR3 protein: CAISSPGQAYEQYF. The CDR3 region has the DNA TGTGCCATCAGTAGCCCCGGACAGGCCTACGAGCAGTACTTC.

The V gene is TRBV28, the J gene TRBJ1-5, with D perhaps TRBD1 (6 bases). Trimming stripped 6 bases from V and 7 bases from J, with 13 bases between. Looked up from germline, CDR1 is MDHEN and CDR2 is SYDVKM. The CDR3 is 13 amino acids. Written as DNA, the CDR3 is TGTGCCAGCAGCTCCGCACAGGGCCAGCCCCAGCATTTT. This sequence encodes CASSSAQGQPQHF.

The chain employs TRBV5-1 and TRBJ2-7, with 9 bases matching TRBD1. The V and J ends lost 3 bases and 11 bases, in that order; junction bases with no gene match: 3. The germline V gene has CDR1 SGHRS and CDR2 YFSETQ. The CDR3 extends over 11 amino acids. The CDR3 loop is CASSSGQGKYF. Here the CDR3 DNA reads TGCGCCAGCAGCTCGGGACAGGGAAAGTACTTC.

This chain uses TRBV28 with TRBJ1-5; D gene uncertain. The germline V gene encodes CDR1 MDHEN and CDR2 SYDVKM. V lost 1 base and J lost 6, with 13 bases in between. The CDR3 extends over 15 amino acids. As DNA, the CDR3 is TGTGCCAGCAGTTTATTTTTGGCATCCACTCAGCCCCAGCATTTT. Translated: CASSLFLASTQPQHF. The whole variable domain, remainder taken from reference TRBV28 and TRBJ1-5, is DVKVTQSSRYLVKRTGEKVFLECVQDMDHENMFWYRQDPGLGLRLIYFSYDVKMKEKGDIPEGYSVSREKKERFSLILESASTNQTSMYLCASSLFLASTQPQHFGDGTRLSIL.

The chain has TRBV19 and TRBJ2-3, with 7 positions matching TRBD2. Germline loops: CDR1 LNHDA, CDR2 SQIVND (reference sequence). V dropped 4 bases and J dropped 5; count of bases not matched to a gene: 12. CDR3 length equals 16 residues. Here the CDR3 reads CASSSGGGPPGDTQYF. DNA of the CDR3: TGTGCCAGTAGTAGCGGGGGTGGACCTCCGGGAGATACGCAGTATTTT.

The chain recombines TRBV28 with TRBJ2-5, with 9 bases that match TRBD2. J was trimmed by 4 bases and V by 7 bases; bases with no gene match: 7. Germline V gene data show CDR1 as MDHEN and CDR2 as SYDVKM. This CDR3 is built from 14 residues. The CDR3 sequence: CASTSGSGRETQYF. Here the CDR3 DNA reads TGTGCCAGCACCTCGGGTAGCGGGAGAGAGACCCAGTACTTC.

This clone appeared a few times. CDR3 DNA: TGTGCCAGCAGTCCCCTCGACTGGGAGTATAATTCACCCCTCCACTTT. This gives the protein CASSPLDWEYNSPLHF. The chain recombines TRBV28 with TRBJ1-6; D is unresolved. The CDR3 loop spans 16 amino acids. The ends were cut back, 5 bases at V and 4 bases at J, with 15 bases in the middle. Germline CDR1 MDHEN, CDR2 SYDVKM.

The CDR3 nucleotides are TGTGCCAGCAGTTACCAGGCGGGAACCAGCGCCCAGCATTTT. Its protein product is CASSYQAGTSAQHF. J is TRBJ1-5 and V is TRBV6-2 or TRBV6-3; the D is unclear. This CDR3 is built from 14 residues. In germline, CDR1 is MNHEY, CDR2 SVGEGT. V shed 2 bases and J shed 11 bases, with 16 bases lying between them.

This chain joins TRBV5-5 and TRBJ2-1; no reliable D call. Germline CDR1 is SGHKS and CDR2 is YYEKEE (reference sequence). V shed 2 bases and J shed 4 bases, with 10 bases lying between them. The CDR3 totals 14 residues. The CDR3 loop is CASSLAPSYNEQFF. The CDR3 nucleotides are TGTGCCAGCAGCTTAGCCCCAAGTTACAATGAGCAGTTCTTC.

This chain uses TRBV27 with TRBJ1-5; D unclear. The V end was cut by 8 bases, the J end by 2 bases, with 16 bases between. The CDR3 loop spans 15 amino acids. The germline gives CDR1 MNHEY, CDR2 SMNVEV (reference sequence). The DNA for the CDR3 is TGTGCCAGCGCTCAAGGCCCAGGTGGCAATCAGCCCCAGCATTTT. Protein: CASAQGPGGNQPQHF.

This clone was detected a few times. This chain connects TRBV28 to TRBJ2-3; no clear D. V was clipped by 6 bases and J by 6 bases, with 13 bases between them. The CDR3 is 13 residues long. Per the germline V gene, CDR1 is MDHEN and CDR2 is SYDVKM. As DNA, the CDR3 is TGTGCCAGCAGACCTGGCCTCTGGGATACGCAGTATTTT. Its protein product is CASRPGLWDTQYF. The full variable domain, its missing parts supplied by reference TRBV28 and TRBJ2-3, is DVKVTQSSRYLVKRTGEKVFLECVQDMDHENMFWYRQDPGLGLRLIYFSYDVKMKEKGDIPEGYSVSREKKERFSLILESASTNQTSMYLCASRPGLWDTQYFGPGTRLTVL.

The chain recombines TRBV19 with TRBJ2-7, with a possible D match to TRBD1 (6 bases). Germline assignment: CDR1 LNHDA and CDR2 SQIVND (reference sequence). CDR3 length equals 15 residues. The V end lost 2 bases, the J end lost 5 bases, and 16 bases lay between the germline ends. In DNA, the CDR3 is TGTGCCAGTAGTATAACCACTGACAGGTTCCACGAGCAGTACTTC. Its translation is CASSITTDRFHEQYF.

This clone appeared once. The rearrangement uses TRBV5-1 and TRBJ2-5; D not certain. Trimming pared 1 base from V and 5 bases from J, leaving 15 bases between. CDR1 is SGHRS and CDR2 is YFSETQ in the germline V gene. This CDR3 region has 15 residues. Written as DNA, the CDR3 is TGCGCCAGCAGCTTGTCCCCTGTTCGTTTGGAGACCCAGTACTTC. Translated, it gives CASSLSPVRLETQYF.

A few counts support this clone. The chain couples TRBV2 to TRBJ2-7, with a possible D match to TRBD2 (6 bases). V lost 7 bases to trimming and J lost 4 bases, with 20 bases between them. Germline CDR1 SNHLY, CDR2 FYNNEI. This CDR3 contains 15 residues. For the CDR3, the DNA is TGTGCCAGCACCCCCCCGGTGTGGGAGGCTTACGAGCAGTACTTC. Amino acids: CASTPPVWEAYEQYF.

The J gene is TRBJ2-4, the V gene TRBV4-1; tentatively, D is TRBD1 (5 bases). V was pared by 4 bases and J by 4 bases, with 17 bases between. The germline V gene encodes CDR1 MGHRA and CDR2 YSYEKL. This CDR3 is built from 16 residues. CDR3 DNA: TGCGCCAGCAGCCTCACCGTGGACAAGATAAAAAACATTCAGTACTTC. This sequence encodes CASSLTVDKIKNIQYF.